The rows below give T cell receptor beta chains drawn from one sample of a study of cytomegalovirus exposure and HLA in healthy donors. The table came from immunoSEQ multiplex PCR; TCRdb's copy has only in-frame clones and leaves some out. The sample shows more than 95,000 clones, 60% to 85% of them seen only once. Sequenced sample: PBMCs. These TCRs come from a female donor in good health and CMV-seronegative. Each CDR3 is given with its conserved first and last residue. D genes are given only for firm matches. Clone size appears in some rows only: once, few, many, or a class for an expanded clone.

TRBJ1-3	-	TRBV9	-	TGTGCCAGCAGCGCCATCGCCGGGGGGGGAAACACCATATATTTT	CASSAIAGGGNTIYF
TRBJ1-2	-	TRBV6-4	-	TGTGCCAGCAGTGACGGGGAGTTGTCCGGGACTTATGGCTACACCTTC	CASSDGELSGTYGYTF
TRBJ1-1	-	TRBV18	TRBD1	TGTGCCAGCTCACCACAGAGTACAGGGGGTCTTGGGAACACTGAAGCTTTCTTT	CASSPQSTGGLGNTEAFF
TRBJ2-2	few	TRBV6-4	TRBD1	TGTGCCAGCAGTGACAAGGGACAGGGAAGCACCGGGGAGCTGTTTTTT	CASSDKGQGSTGELFF
TRBJ2-5	-	TRBV5-1	-	TGCGCCAGCAGTTTAGGGGGTTGGGGTGTTCAAGAGACCCAGTACTTC	CASSLGGWGVQETQYF
TRBJ2-7	-	TRBV5-8	TRBD1	TGTGCCAGCAGCCTGGACAGGGTGGGCTCCTACGAGCAGTACTTC	CASSLDRVGSYEQYF
TRBJ2-5	once	TRBV2	-	TGTGCCAGCAGTGATCCAGGTTTTAGCGTGAGGGCAACAGAGACCCAGTACTTC	CASSDPGFSVRATETQYF
TRBJ1-1	-	TRBV5-8	TRBD1	TGTGCCAGCAGCTTCGCCTTCTACAGGGGAATGAACACTGAAGCTTTCTTT	CASSFAFYRGMNTEAFF
TRBJ2-1	-	TRBV5-1	-	TGCGCCAGCAGCTTGGCCGGCGGGGAAGACTACAATGAGCAGTTCTTC	CASSLAGGEDYNEQFF
TRBJ2-1	-	TRBV5-6	TRBD2	TGTGCCAGCTATAATTTAGGGGTTGGGACTAGCGGCGCCAATGAGCAGTTCTTC	CASYNLGVGTSGANEQFF
TRBJ2-5	-	TRBV6-1	TRBD2	TGTGCCAGCAGTGAAATCTGGAGCGGGGGGCAAGAGACCCAGTACTTC	CASSEIWSGGQETQYF
TRBJ1-2	few	TRBV5-1	-	TGCGCCAGCAGCTTCCCCGCGACGATACAGGGCTCTGATGGCTACACCTTC	CASSFPATIQGSDGYTF
TRBJ2-2	-	TRBV7-2	TRBD2	TGTGCCAGCAGCTCGTCTAGCGGGGGTCCTCCAAACACCGGGGAGCTGTTTTTT	CASSSSSGGPPNTGELFF
TRBJ2-2	-	TRBV14	-	TGTGCCAGCAGTCGTGTGGTGGGAGTGGGGGAGCTGTTTTTT	CASSRVVGVGELFF
TRBJ2-1	few	TRBV2	TRBD2	TGTGCCAGCAGTGGACAGCGGGGGGGCTTGAATGAGCAGTTCTTC	CASSGQRGGLNEQFF
TRBJ2-6	-	TRBV6-4	-	TGTGCCAGCAGCGGGATAGGCCGCCCCTCTGGGGCCAACGTCCTGACTTTC	CASSGIGRPSGANVLTF
TRBJ2-7	-	TRBV27	-	TGTGCCAGCAGTCTCTCCCGCCTGGGGGCCCCCTACGAGCAGTACTTC	CASSLSRLGAPYEQYF
TRBJ2-7	-	TRBV4-1	TRBD2	TGCGCCAGCAGCCAGCCGACTAGCGGGAGGTACGAGCAGTACTTC	CASSQPTSGRYEQYF
TRBJ1-1	-	TRBV9	TRBD1	TGTGCCAGCAGCGCTTTAGGACAGGGGCCTGAAGCTTTCTTT	CASSALGQGPEAFF
TRBJ2-7	few	TRBV15	-	TGTGCCACCAGCAGACAATTGGTGGGGCACCCATCCCATGAGCAGTACTTC	CATSRQLVGHPSHEQYF
TRBJ1-1	few	TRBV5-1	-	TGCGCCAGCAGCTATGGTGACAGGAGGCTGAACACTGAAGCTTTCTTT	CASSYGDRRLNTEAFF
TRBJ2-5	-	TRBV5-1	TRBD2	TGCGCCAGCAGCTCCTCAGGGACTAGCGGGGAGACCCAGTACTTC	CASSSSGTSGETQYF
TRBJ1-1	-	TRBV2	TRBD1	TGTGCCAGCATCCGAGACAGGGGTGAAGCTTTCTTT	CASIRDRGEAFF
TRBJ2-7	few	TRBV9	-	TGTGCCAGCAGCTTGGGCGGGGATTCCTACGAGCAGTACTTC	CASSLGGDSYEQYF
TRBJ2-1	few	TRBV18	TRBD1	TGTGCCAGCTCACCAATGAGACAGGGGTTGGATGAGCAGTTCTTC	CASSPMRQGLDEQFF
TRBJ1-2	-	TRBV2	-	TGTGCCAGCAGAGGGAGGTCTCCCTATGGCTACACCTTC	CASRGRSPYGYTF